This T cell receptor (beta chain) was retrieved from a study of CD8+ T cells in alopecia areata. Study summary: Patients remained on tofacitinib for 6 to 18 months and then went 6 months without it. Overall study findings and caveats: One nonresponder makes the tie between baseline CD8+ expansion and response uncertain. Many expanded lesional clones stayed in scalp and blood while on tofacitinib.

For this clone: Its antigen is unidentified.

Between the trimmed V and J ends, which lost 2 bases and 6 bases, there was a span of 13 bases. The CDR3 spans 13 residues. In germline, CDR1 is SQVTM, CDR2 ANQGSEA. Reverse transcribed after extraction, RNA yielded cDNA as the sequencing template. Repertoires were generated with immunoSEQ multiplex PCR, while TCRdb's copy carries only in-frame clones and drops some. This table has more than 90,000 clones, around 50% appearing once. Treatment described: oral pan-JAK inhibitor, 5-10 mg twice daily. In alopecia areata patients, both lesional scalp punch biopsies and peripheral blood were collected. The input for sequencing was CD8+ T cells sorted from blood, taken at week 24, from a patient treated with tofacitinib. This sequence joins TRBV29-1 and TRBJ1-2; TRBD1 might be the D (6 bases). The TCR comes from a human donor with alopecia areata. The CDR3 DNA follows: TGCAGCGTTGAAATTTGGCAGGGGAATGGCTACACCTTC. Amino acids: CSVEIWQGNGYTF. Full variable domain (outside the CDR3, taken from reference TRBV29-1 and TRBJ1-2): SAVISQKPSRDICQRGTSLTIQCQVDSQVTMMFWYRQQPGQSLTLIATANQGSEATYESGFVIDKFPISRPNLTFSTLTVSNMSPEDSSIYLCSVEIWQGNGYTFGSGTRLTVV.